Below are 27 T cell receptor beta chains sequenced from a single sample in a study of T cell changes during pregnancy in multiple sclerosis. Only in-frame clones appear in the TCRdb table, and some are missing; sequencing was by immunoSEQ multiplex PCR. The sample comprises tens of thousands of clones, around 94% of which are singletons, and 0.67% rests with the top ten. Here the sequenced sample was CD4+ T cells from peripheral blood mononuclear cells, taken in the third trimester of pregnancy. Receptors originate from a female donor with multiple sclerosis, enrolled in a pregnancy study.

V gene TRBV5-5 combines with J gene TRBJ1-4, with TRBD1 identical over 10 bases. Germline loops: CDR1 SGHKS, CDR2 YYEKEE (reference sequence). CDR3 length: 17 residues. With V trimmed by 4 bases and J by 3 bases, 9 bases remained unmatched. CDR3 in amino acids: CASSAGTGDLANEKLFF. CDR3 nucleotide sequence: TGTGCCAGCAGCGCGGGGACAGGGGATCTAGCTAATGAAAAACTGTTTTTT.

The J gene is TRBJ1-6, the V gene TRBV6-6; 9 bases agree with TRBD1. CDR3 length: 14 amino acids. The germline CDR1 and CDR2 sequences are MNHNY and SVGAGI (reference sequence). With 5 bases clipped from V and 10 bases from J, the junction kept 6 bases outside the gene matches. The DNA of the CDR3 is TGTGCCAGCAGTGGGGACAGGGTAGGATCACCCCTCCACTTT. Protein: CASSGDRVGSPLHF.

The V and J genes are TRBV29-1 and TRBJ2-5; D is perhaps TRBD2 (5 bases). Per germline, CDR1 SQVTM and CDR2 ANQGSEA. This CDR3 is 14 amino acids long. Trimming took off 4 bases at V and 2 bases at J, with 14 bases between the two ends. In DNA form, the CDR3 reads TGCAGCGTTGGCGGGCGCCTCAATCAAGAGACCCAGTACTTC. Its protein product is CSVGGRLNQETQYF.

This clone was counted a single time. The J gene is TRBJ1-1, the V gene TRBV10-3; D might be TRBD1 (6 bases). The germline gives CDR1 ENHRY, CDR2 SYGVKD. CDR3 length equals 12 residues. The V gene lost 9 bases and the J gene lost 1 base, with 9 bases spanning the gap. The CDR3 here is CAIRQANTEAFF. In nucleotides, the CDR3 is TGTGCCATTCGACAGGCGAACACTGAAGCTTTCTTT.

The chain uses TRBV9 and TRBJ2-2; 15 bases fit TRBD2. J gave up 7 bases and V 4 bases, and 5 bases lay outside the gene matches. The CDR3 consists of 16 residues. In germline, CDR1 is SGDLS, CDR2 YYNGEE. The CDR3 region has the DNA TGTGCCAGCAGCCTGGGGACTAGCGGGAGGTACGGGGAGCTGTTTTTT. This gives the protein CASSLGTSGRYGELFF.

The chain uses TRBV21-1 and TRBJ1-3; TRBD1, as called in the table, went unchecked against the DNA. TRBV21-1 is noted as a pseudogene. This CDR3 contains 16 residues. The CDR3 loop is CASPTNRGVAGNTIYF. The CDR3 nucleotides are TGTGCCAGCCCAACGAACAGGGGCGTTGCTGGAAACACCATATATTTT.

The chain is built from TRBV7-9 and TRBJ1-2; D gene unclear. The CDR3 extends over 14 amino acids. Germline V CDR1 and CDR2: SEHNR, FQNEAQ (reference sequence). Between the trimmed V and J ends, which lost 0 bases and 7 bases, there was a span of 12 bases. This CDR3 reads CASSLAQRETGYTF. The CDR3 DNA is TGTGCCAGCAGCTTAGCTCAGAGGGAGACTGGCTACACCTTC.

The genes are TRBV5-1 and TRBJ2-1, with TRBD2 matching over 8 bases. Unmatched junction bases numbered 4, after V lost 6 bases and J lost 5 bases. The CDR3 is made up of 13 amino acids. The V gene's germline CDR1 is SGHRS and CDR2 YFSETQ. Written as DNA, the CDR3 is TGCGCCAGCAAGACGGGAGGGCACAATGAGCAGTTCTTC. It codes for CASKTGGHNEQFF.

This chain joins TRBV6-1 and TRBJ2-1; 8 bases match TRBD2. Trimming took 6 bases from V and 6 from J; bases not matched to a gene: 1. CDR3 length: 12 amino acids. Per germline, CDR1 MNHNS and CDR2 SASEGT. The CDR3 DNA is TGTGCCAGCAGGGGACTAGGCAATGAGCAGTTCTTC. Translation gives CASRGLGNEQFF.

The chain is built from TRBV10-3 and TRBJ1-5, with 8 bases identical to TRBD1. Germline V CDR1 and CDR2: ENHRY, SYGVKD. The V and J ends lost 10 bases and 4 bases, in that order; junction bases with no gene match: 3. The CDR3 covers 12 residues. The CDR3 region has the DNA TGTGCCACCAGACAGGGGAATCAGCCCCAGCATTTT. Amino acid sequence: CATRQGNQPQHF.

The chain uses TRBV5-4 and TRBJ2-3; D might be TRBD2 (5 bases). This CDR3 has 15 amino acids. V was trimmed by 0 bases and J by 4 bases, leaving 12 bases between them. Germline assignment: CDR1 SGHNT and CDR2 YYREEE (reference sequence). The CDR3 reads CASSLGGPSADTQYF. The CDR3 bases are TGTGCCAGCAGCTTGGGAGGGCCCTCCGCAGATACGCAGTATTTT.

The chain has TRBV7-2 and TRBJ2-7; 7 positions agree with TRBD2. Germline CDR1 and CDR2: SGHTA and FQGNSA. The CDR3 contains 15 residues. V shed 6 bases and J 2 bases; nucleotides not matched to a gene: 10. In DNA, the CDR3 is TGTGCCAGCAGGGATGGGAGGGAGTCCGCCTACGAGCAGTACTTC. The encoded protein is CASRDGRESAYEQYF.

The rearrangement joins TRBV18 to TRBJ1-2; 9 bases are a match to TRBD1. CDR3 length: 16 residues. Germline assignment: CDR1 KGHSH and CDR2 LQKENI. The junction had 9 bases not matched to a gene; V was cut back by 3 bases and J by 4 bases. The CDR3 DNA reads TGTGCCAGCTCACCTCAGGGACAGGGAGGTAGCTATGGCTACACCTTC. It encodes CASSPQGQGGSYGYTF.

V is TRBV11-2 and J is TRBJ2-3; 7 bases fit TRBD2. With V trimmed by 5 bases and J by 2 bases, 7 bases remained unmatched. Germline lookup yields CDR1 SGHAT and CDR2 FQNNGV. The CDR3 loop spans 15 amino acids. The CDR3 loop is CASSPGTTPTDTQYF. As DNA, the CDR3 is TGTGCCAGCAGCCCCGGGACTACCCCCACAGATACGCAGTATTTT.

The J gene is TRBJ2-5, the V gene TRBV28, with D possibly TRBD2 on 7 matching bases. Trimming cost V 5 bases and J 4 bases, with 14 bases left between them. The CDR3 sequence is 14 residues long. In germline, CDR1 is MDHEN, CDR2 SYDVKM. CDR3 DNA sequence: TGTGCCAGCAGTGGGGGGGCTAGGGGAGAGACCCAGTACTTC. This translates into CASSGGARGETQYF.

J is TRBJ2-5 and V is TRBV28; D is unclear. The germline V gene has CDR1 MDHEN and CDR2 SYDVKM. The CDR3 length is 13 residues. With 3 bases removed from V and 0 bases from J, the gap between germline ends came to 5 bases. CDR3 nucleotides: TGTGCCAGCAGTTTCCCTAACCAAGAGACCCAGTACTTC. It is translated as CASSFPNQETQYF.

V gene TRBV10-3 combines with J gene TRBJ2-3; 8 bases align to TRBD2. The trim removed 0 bases at V and 0 bases at J, leaving 8 bases unmatched. The CDR3 loop spans 18 amino acids. Germline V gives CDR1 ENHRY, CDR2 SYGVKD. The CDR3 region is CAISESIAGGPSTDTQYF. In DNA form, the CDR3 reads TGTGCCATCAGTGAGTCGATCGCGGGAGGCCCTAGCACAGATACGCAGTATTTT.

The genes are TRBV28 and TRBJ1-2, with D maybe TRBD1 (5 bases). The V gene lost 5 bases and the J gene lost 4 bases, with 14 bases spanning the gap. Germline CDR1 is MDHEN and CDR2 is SYDVKM. This CDR3 has 14 residues. As DNA, the CDR3 is TGTGCCAGCAGTGTCTATACAGGAGTCTATGGCTACACCTTC. It encodes CASSVYTGVYGYTF.

The chain combines TRBV5-6 with TRBJ2-7, with D tentatively TRBD2 (6 bases). The CDR3 is made up of 15 amino acids. V dropped 4 bases and J dropped 5 bases, with 19 bases sitting between them. Germline V lookup: CDR1 SGHDT, CDR2 YYEEEE. The CDR3 DNA sequence: TGTGCCAGCAGCCGTGGGGGTCCCCCGGGGGACGAGCAGTACTTC. It is translated as CASSRGGPPGDEQYF.

This chain connects TRBV7-3 to TRBJ2-2; 8 nucleotides agree with TRBD1. The germline V gene has CDR1 SGHTA and CDR2 FQGTGA. This CDR3 region has 15 residues. V shed 4 bases, J shed 6 bases, and the junction held 7 bases outside the gene matches. CDR3 nucleotide sequence: TGTGCCAGCAGCTCAACTCTACAGGGGGCCGGGGAGCTGTTTTTT. Its protein product is CASSSTLQGAGELFF. The full variable domain, rest sourced from reference TRBV7-3 and TRBJ2-2, is GAGVSQTPSNKVTEKGKYVELRCDPISGHTALYWYRQSLGQGPEFLIYFQGTGAADDSGLPNDRFFAVRPEGSVSTLKIQRTERGDSAVYLCASSSTLQGAGELFFGEGSRLTVL.

The gene calls are TRBV18 and TRBJ2-5, with a possible D match to TRBD1 (6 bases). The CDR3 contains 13 residues. The V end lost 4 bases, the J end lost 2 bases, and 8 bases lay between the germline ends. Germline values: CDR1 KGHSH, CDR2 LQKENI. CDR3 bases: TGTGCCAGCTCACTAGGGACACAAGAGACCCAGTACTTC. Translating it yields CASSLGTQETQYF.

This clone has only one observation. The V call is TRBV19, the J call TRBJ1-2, with 7 nucleotides matching TRBD1. This CDR3 has 16 amino acids. Trimming at V came to 0 bases and at J to 0 bases, leaving 4 bases not matched to a gene. Germline V gene sequence: CDR1 LNHDA, CDR2 SQIVND (reference sequence). The CDR3 coding sequence is TGTGCCAGTAGTATAGATCGACAGGGATCTAACTATGGCTACACCTTC. It encodes CASSIDRQGSNYGYTF.

The chain recombines TRBV19 with TRBJ2-1; 8 bases line up with TRBD2. Per germline, CDR1 LNHDA and CDR2 SQIVND (reference sequence). The CDR3 is 18 amino acids. Trimming removed 0 bases from V and 2 bases from J; junction bases left unmatched: 9. The CDR3 coding sequence is TGTGCCAGTAGTATAGATCTAACTAGCGGAGGACCCTACAATGAGCAGTTCTTC. Translating gives CASSIDLTSGGPYNEQFF. The full variable domain, completed using reference TRBV19 and TRBJ2-1, is DGGITQSPKYLFRKEGQNVTLSCEQNLNHDAMYWYRQDPGQGLRLIYYSQIVNDFQKGDIAEGYSVSREKKESFPLTVTSAQKNPTAFYLCASSIDLTSGGPYNEQFFGPGTRLTVL.

This sequence joins TRBV11-1 and TRBJ1-2; 11 bases align to TRBD1. Germline V lookup: CDR1 SGHAT, CDR2 FQDESV (reference sequence). This CDR3 comprises 14 residues. With V trimmed by 5 bases and J by 4 bases, 3 bases remained unmatched. In nucleotides, the CDR3 is TGTGCCAGCAGCGCGGGACAGGGGGTCTATGGCTACACCTTC. Its protein is CASSAGQGVYGYTF.

This clone was seen only a few times. The CDR3 protein is CASSQSRNGYTF. The CDR3 coding sequence is TGTGCCAGCAGCCAAAGTAGAAATGGCTACACCTTC. The rearrangement joins TRBV16 to TRBJ1-2, with D hard to call. Trimming shortened V by 2 bases and J by 6 bases, and 7 bases separated the two germline ends. CDR3 length: 12 amino acids. CDR1 KGHSY and CDR2 FQNENV come from the germline V gene. Together with reference TRBV16 and TRBJ1-2, the CDR3 gives the full variable domain: GEEVAQTPKHLVRGEGQKAKLYCAPIKGHSYVFWYQQVLKNEFKFLISFQNENVFDETGMPKERFSAKCLPNSPCSLEIQATKLEDSAVYFCASSQSRNGYTFGSGTRLTVV.

This clone came up once. The genes are TRBV19 and TRBJ1-2, with D hard to call. The CDR3 loop spans 14 amino acids. Trimming took 6 bases from V and 4 from J, leaving 15 bases between them. Per the germline V gene, CDR1 is LNHDA and CDR2 is SQIVND (reference sequence). This chain's CDR3 is CASREDGNIYGYTF. CDR3 nucleotide sequence: TGTGCCAGTAGGGAGGACGGGAACATCTATGGCTACACCTTC.

The chain couples TRBV6-1 to TRBJ1-2; a weak D match, TRBD1 (5 bases). From germline, CDR1 is MNHNS and CDR2 SASEGT. CDR3 length equals 16 residues. Between the trimmed V and J ends, which lost 3 bases and 7 bases, there was a span of 21 bases. CDR3 DNA sequence: TGTGCCAGCAGTGAGGGGCTGACAGTTGAAGTTGTTGGCTACACCTTC. Protein: CASSEGLTVEVVGYTF.